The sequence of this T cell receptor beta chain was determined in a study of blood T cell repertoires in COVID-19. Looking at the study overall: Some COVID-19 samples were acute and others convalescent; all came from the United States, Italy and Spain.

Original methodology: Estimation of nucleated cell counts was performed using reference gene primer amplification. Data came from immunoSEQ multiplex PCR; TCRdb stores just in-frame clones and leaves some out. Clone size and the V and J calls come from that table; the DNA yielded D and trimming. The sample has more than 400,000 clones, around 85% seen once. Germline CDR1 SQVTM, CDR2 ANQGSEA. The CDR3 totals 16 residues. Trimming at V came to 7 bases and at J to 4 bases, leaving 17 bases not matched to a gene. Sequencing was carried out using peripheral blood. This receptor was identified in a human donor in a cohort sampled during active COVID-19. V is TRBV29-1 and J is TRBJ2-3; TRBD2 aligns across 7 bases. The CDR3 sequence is CSATKVSSGKADTQYF. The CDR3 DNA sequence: TGCAGCGCCACCAAGGTGTCGAGCGGGAAGGCAGATACGCAGTATTTT.